Sequencing of this TCR beta chain was carried out in a study of blood T cell repertoires in COVID-19 (dated by TCRdb to 2020 to 2021). Regarding the study in general: The collaborator samples originated in the United States, Italy and Spain and spanned the acute and convalescent phases of COVID-19. A de-identified subject ID, COVID-19 status, age in years and sex were almost always included in the sample metadata. The samples were drawn from the first 160 participants of the ongoing ImmuneRACE study and from 950 to 1,500 subjects provided by 6 global collaborators. Where available, HLA class I and class II types were obtained from metadata supplied by the sample provider rather than from assay-based typing. The material from the prospective study consisted of cDNA or gDNA derived from T cells, B-cell-depleted T cells, or PBMCs. The dataset comprised deeply sampled blood TCRbeta repertoires from subjects exposed to, actively infected with, or recovered from COVID-19. A freely available public database, intended as a resource for researchers studying the immune response to SARS-CoV-2, is where the repertoires were released.

Study-wide findings and limitations: How much clinical and demographic metadata was included differed by source and by participant, and the metadata was provided uncurated.

Whole blood was collected in K2EDTA tubes by collaborating institutions according to the institutions' own protocols. For TCRbeta analysis, collaborator samples were shipped as frozen whole blood, as isolated PBMCs, or as DNA extracted from either sample type. V gives up 3 bases and J gives up 6 bases, and the segment between their germline ends measures 8 bases. The CDR3 has 12 amino acids, counting the end cysteine and phenylalanine. Solely the CDR3 DNA is kept, with 36 bases framed from the first base. TCRbeta CDR3 regions were amplified from genomic DNA using the immunoSEQ Assay, a bias-controlled multiplex PCR. On the study's bioinformatics: The number of nucleated cells in each sample was estimated from the amplification of reference gene primers within the assay. Sequence reads were collapsed and filtered to measure the absolute abundance of every unique TCRbeta CDR3 rearrangement. For each sample, productive Simpson clonality was calculated as the square root of Simpson's diversity index over productive rearrangements. In its TCRdb copy, this immuneACCESS table keeps in-frame sequences only and misses some clones. Where compared with another copy, unresolved V genes explain less than half of these, and the others have no known cause. The V and J calls and the clone size are those of that table, but D and trimming were determined from the DNA. This sample holds tens of thousands of clones; around nine tenths were observed only once. The top ten constitute 20% to 25% of the sample.

Remarks on this clone: No cognate antigen has been identified for it. Per-base qualities were not stored, and no clone one base away is much larger.

This TCR was sampled from a woman aged 50 to 60 with active or convalescent COVID-19. Source material: peripheral blood. In this chain, TRBV12-3 or TRBV12-4 is recombined with TRBJ1-2, with an unclear D gene assignment. The sequenced DNA is TGTGCCAGCAGTTTTGGAGATCATGGCTACACCTTC. Its protein is CASSFGDHGYTF.